Below are 28 T cell receptor beta chains sequenced from a single sample in a study of shared clonotypes between healthy human individuals. TCRdb's copy holds only in-frame clones and misses some; the assay was immunoSEQ multiplex PCR. The sample yields about 560,000 clones, about 80% seen once. Sequenced: PBMCs. Receptor source: a woman between 40 and 55 years old in good health. Some clones in this sample may be carry-over from other donors' samples.

On this clone: Within the sample, other DNA sequences also encode this same CDR3. This chain connects TRBV18 to TRBJ2-3, with 10 bases that match TRBD2. Germline V CDR1 and CDR2: KGHSH, LQKENI. The J segment lost 2 bases and the V segment lost 3 bases, leaving 5 bases of the junction unmatched. CDR3 size: 16 residues. The CDR3 here is CASSPLAGGPTDTQYF. The CDR3 DNA follows: TGTGCCAGCTCACCCTTAGCGGGAGGACCCACAGATACGCAGTATTTT.

The rearrangement joins TRBV5-6 to TRBJ2-1, with TRBD2 matching 9 bases. The germline V gene encodes CDR1 SGHDT and CDR2 YYEEEE. With 1 base clipped from V and 0 bases from J, the junction kept 8 bases outside the gene matches. The CDR3 sequence is 18 residues long. CDR3 DNA: TGTGCCAGCAGCTTGCTGGTAGCGGGAGCGCGCTCCTACAATGAGCAGTTCTTC. This gives the protein CASSLLVAGARSYNEQFF.

The chain couples TRBV7-2 to TRBJ1-3, with D hard to call. Between the trimmed V and J ends, which lost 5 bases and 7 bases, there was a span of 6 bases. The CDR3 covers 11 residues. Germline V gene sequence: CDR1 SGHTA, CDR2 FQGNSA. This CDR3 reads CASSQVNTIYF. For the CDR3, the DNA is TGTGCCAGCAGCCAAGTGAACACCATATATTTT.

This chain uses TRBV28 with TRBJ1-5; 10 bases map to TRBD1. V was clipped by 6 bases and J by 0 bases; unmatched bases: 2. The CDR3 consists of 15 residues. Per the germline V gene, CDR1 is MDHEN and CDR2 is SYDVKM. Written as DNA, the CDR3 is TGTGCCAGCAGGGACAGGGGGTCTAGCAATCAGCCCCAGCATTTT. It encodes CASRDRGSSNQPQHF.

This chain joins TRBV30 and TRBJ2-2; perhaps TRBD2 as D (6 bases). This CDR3 has 16 residues. V lost 1 base, J lost 0 bases, and 12 bases lay in between. The germline gives CDR1 GTSNPN, CDR2 SVGIG (reference sequence). The chain's CDR3 is CAWSGGLLSNTGELFF. Here the CDR3 DNA reads TGTGCCTGGAGTGGGGGACTTCTTTCGAACACCGGGGAGCTGTTTTTT.

About this clone: At one end the junction does not follow the germline gene, possibly because of a read error. The V gene is TRBV28, the J gene TRBJ2-7; D perhaps matches TRBD2 (6 bases). The CDR3 is made up of 13 amino acids. Germline V gives CDR1 MDHEN, CDR2 SYDVKM. The CDR3 loop is CVSSGLQTYEQYF. As DNA, the CDR3 is TGTGTCAGCAGTGGACTACAGACCTACGAGCAGTACTTC.

This chain links TRBV6-1 with TRBJ1-4, with a weak D call TRBD1 (5 bases). This CDR3 region has 15 residues. V lost 6 bases and J 0 bases, leaving 11 bases between the germline ends. From germline, CDR1 is MNHNS and CDR2 SASEGT. The CDR3: CASRGTPATNEKLFF. The CDR3, as DNA: TGTGCCAGCAGGGGGACGCCCGCAACTAATGAAAAACTGTTTTTT.

The chain recombines TRBV7-3 with TRBJ2-1; weak D call: TRBD2 (6 bases). This CDR3 has 16 residues. Between the trimmed V and J ends, which lost 5 bases and 0 bases, there was a span of 14 bases. Germline V gene data show CDR1 as SGHTA and CDR2 as FQGTGA. The CDR3 loop reads CASSPGPGVSYNEQFF. The CDR3 DNA reads TGTGCCAGCAGCCCCGGGCCGGGAGTCTCCTACAATGAGCAGTTCTTC.

This sequence joins TRBV7-3 and TRBJ2-1; possibly TRBD2 for D (6 bases). The CDR3 covers 16 residues. Germline CDR1 SGHTA, CDR2 FQGTGA. The V end lost 2 bases, the J end lost 0 bases, and 11 bases lay between the germline ends. The CDR3 DNA reads TGTGCCAGCAGCTTAGTAGCGGCCAGCTCCTACAATGAGCAGTTCTTC. Residues: CASSLVAASSYNEQFF.

The rearrangement uses TRBV14 and TRBJ1-4, with D perhaps TRBD1 (5 bases). V lost 6 bases and J lost 12, with 14 bases in between. This CDR3 has 12 residues. Germline CDR1 SGHDN, CDR2 FVKESK. CDR3 amino acids: CASSQGGDELFF. The CDR3 DNA reads TGTGCCAGCAGTCAGGGCGGGGACGAACTGTTTTTT.

Here the CDR3 DNA reads TGTGCCAGCAGCTCCACCTCACAGGGGTGGGATTCACCCCTCCACTTT. Residues: CASSSTSQGWDSPLHF. The V gene is TRBV7-9, the J gene TRBJ1-6; 7 bases are shared with TRBD1. The CDR3 is 16 residues long. CDR1 is SEHNR, CDR2 FQNEAQ, per germline (reference sequence). J lost 8 bases, V lost 4 bases, and 11 bases had no gene match. Looking up the rest from reference TRBV7-9 and TRBJ1-6 gives the full variable domain: DTGVSQNPRHKITKRGQNVTFRCDPISEHNRLYWYRQTLGQGPEFLTYFQNEAQLEKSRLLSDRFSAERPKGSFSTLEIQRTEQGDSAMYLCASSSTSQGWDSPLHFGNGTRLTVT.

The chain combines TRBV18 with TRBJ2-7, with 10 bases matching TRBD2. The CDR3 contains 18 residues. Per the germline V gene, CDR1 is KGHSH and CDR2 is LQKENI. The ends lost 2 bases at V and 0 bases at J; junction bases unmatched: 10. The CDR3 here is CASSPGLAGGLFSYEQYF. Written as DNA, the CDR3 is TGTGCCAGCTCACCAGGGTTAGCGGGAGGCCTATTCTCCTACGAGCAGTACTTC.

The chain is built from TRBV5-1 and TRBJ2-7; 11 bases match TRBD2. The germline CDR1 and CDR2 sequences are SGHRS and YFSETQ. CDR3 size: 15 residues. The J segment lost 2 bases and the V segment lost 3 bases, leaving 4 bases of the junction unmatched. For the CDR3, the DNA is TGCGCCAGCAGCTCACCGGGACTAGCGGCCTACGAGCAGTACTTC. Protein: CASSSPGLAAYEQYF. The whole variable domain, filled in from reference TRBV5-1 and TRBJ2-7, reads KAGVTQTPRYLIKTRGQQVTLSCSPISGHRSVSWYQQTPGQGLQFLFEYFSETQRNKGNFPGRFSGRQFSNSRSEMNVSTLELGDSALYLCASSSPGLAAYEQYFGPGTRLTVT.

This chain connects TRBV10-3 to TRBJ1-2; TRBD1 is a possible D gene (5 bases). Per germline, CDR1 ENHRY and CDR2 SYGVKD. The V gene lost 10 bases and the J gene lost 1 base, with 19 bases spanning the gap. The CDR3 runs 15 residues. The CDR3: CATHDGNRNNYGYTF. The CDR3 DNA sequence: TGTGCCACGCACGACGGAAACAGGAATAACTATGGCTACACCTTC.

The chain uses TRBV5-4 and TRBJ1-4, with D unresolved. V lost 0 bases to trimming and J lost 0 bases, with 6 bases between them. This CDR3 region has 15 residues. From germline, CDR1 is SGHNT and CDR2 YYREEE (reference sequence). The CDR3, as DNA: TGTGCCAGCAGCTTGGGAGTTGCAACTAATGAAAAACTGTTTTTT. It specifies CASSLGVATNEKLFF.

This rearrangement joins TRBV30 to TRBJ2-1, with unresolved D. Germline V CDR1 and CDR2: GTSNPN, SVGIG (reference sequence). The CDR3 has 11 amino acids. Trimming pared 4 bases from V and 4 bases from J, leaving 5 bases between. The CDR3 spells CAWTPYNEQFF. DNA of the CDR3: TGTGCCTGGACCCCTTACAATGAGCAGTTCTTC.

The CDR3 loop reads CASSLEIKNTEAFF. For the CDR3, the DNA is TGTGCCAGCAGCTTAGAGATCAAGAACACTGAAGCTTTCTTT. The rearrangement joins TRBV7-7 to TRBJ1-1; no firm D call. Germline values: CDR1 SSHAT, CDR2 FNYEAQ (reference sequence). The CDR3 spans 14 residues. V was trimmed by 1 base and J by 1 base, leaving 7 bases between them.

Of note for this clone: This clone may be a read error of a much larger clone one base away. The CDR3 ends on some other residue instead of the conserved phenylalanine or tryptophan, so this is likely a read error. The chain employs TRBV7-2 and TRBJ2-3, with 13 bases identical to TRBD2. The CDR3 runs to 18 residues. V gave up 1 base and J gave up 0 bases; unmatched junction bases: 4. From germline, CDR1 is SGHTA and CDR2 FQGNSA. CDR3 DNA: TGTGCCAGCAGCTTAGTACTAGCGGGAGGGAAAAGCACAGATACGCAGTATCTT. Encoded protein: CASSLVLAGGKSTDTQYL.

The genes are TRBV28 and TRBJ1-4; no firm D call. V was trimmed by 5 bases and J by 0 bases, leaving 16 bases between them. Germline V gives CDR1 MDHEN, CDR2 SYDVKM. The CDR3 has 17 amino acids. CDR3 in DNA: TGTGCCAGCAGTCAAACGTTGGAAGTTGCAACTAATGAAAAACTGTTTTTT. Residues: CASSQTLEVATNEKLFF.

In its sample, this clone was seen once. This chain links TRBV9 with TRBJ2-3, with 7 positions matching TRBD2. This CDR3 spans 18 amino acids. The V gene's germline CDR1 is SGDLS and CDR2 YYNGEE. After removal of 0 bases from V and 6 bases from J, the junction contained 16 bases not matched to a gene. In DNA form, the CDR3 reads TGTGCCAGCAGCGTAGGGGCTAGCGGCCAGCCCAAAGCCGATACGCAGTATTTT. The encoded protein is CASSVGASGQPKADTQYF. The variable domain in full, with the rest retrieved from reference TRBV9 and TRBJ2-3, is DSGVTQTPKHLITATGQRVTLRCSPRSGDLSVYWYQQSLDQGLQFLIQYYNGEERAKGNILERFSAQQFPDLHSELNLSSLELGDSALYFCASSVGASGQPKADTQYFGPGTRLTVL.

The chain joins TRBV29-1 to TRBJ2-5, with a weak D call TRBD2 (5 bases). Germline CDR1 reads SQVTM; CDR2 reads ANQGSEA. V was cut by 7 bases and J by 5 bases, with 11 bases left in between. This CDR3 comprises 11 residues. The DNA of the CDR3 is TGCAGCGCCGGGGTGGGGGAGACCCAGTACTTC. Its protein product is CSAGVGETQYF.

V and J are TRBV6-6 and TRBJ2-1; D remains ambiguous. Germline V CDR1 and CDR2: MNHNY, SVGAGI (reference sequence). The CDR3 length is 13 residues. Trimming left V 5 bases short and J 0 bases short, with 5 bases between. In DNA, the CDR3 is TGTGCCAGCAGTCCCGACTCCTACAATGAGCAGTTCTTC. Encoded protein: CASSPDSYNEQFF.

With regard to this clone: In the same sample, other DNA sequences code for this CDR3. This chain links TRBV6-5 with TRBJ1-1, with 9 bases identical to TRBD1. Germline lookup yields CDR1 MNHEY and CDR2 SVGAGI. The length of the CDR3 is 15 residues. The junction had 6 bases not matched to a gene; V was cut back by 5 bases and J by 2 bases. CDR3 in DNA: TGTGCCAGCAGTCCCGGACAGGGGAAAAACACTGAAGCTTTCTTT. It is translated as CASSPGQGKNTEAFF.

This rearrangement joins TRBV7-9 to TRBJ2-4, with 12 bases matching TRBD1. In germline, CDR1 is SEHNR, CDR2 FQNEAQ (reference sequence). J gave up 6 bases and V 5 bases, and 8 bases lay outside the gene matches. This CDR3 contains 16 residues. The CDR3 DNA reads TGTGCCAGCAGCCCGAGGGGGGACAGGGGGCTAAACATTCAGTACTTC. This translates into CASSPRGDRGLNIQYF. Full variable domain (outside the CDR3, taken from reference TRBV7-9 and TRBJ2-4): DTGVSQNPRHKITKRGQNVTFRCDPISEHNRLYWYRQTLGQGPEFLTYFQNEAQLEKSRLLSDRFSAERPKGSFSTLEIQRTEQGDSAMYLCASSPRGDRGLNIQYFGAGTRLSVL.

This clone was counted only a few times. The V and J genes are TRBV5-5 and TRBJ1-1; TRBD1 agrees at 8 bases. V was clipped by 5 bases and J by 4 bases; unmatched bases: 4. Germline CDR1 and CDR2: SGHKS and YYEKEE (reference sequence). This CDR3 spans 13 amino acids. The CDR3 nucleotides are TGTGCCAGCAGTTCGACAGGGGCCACTGAAGCTTTCTTT. This gives the protein CASSSTGATEAFF.

On this clone itself: At one end the junction does not follow the germline gene, possibly because of a read error. The V and J genes are TRBV11-2 and TRBJ2-1; 9 nucleotides align to TRBD1. The CDR3 is 15 residues long. Germline V gene data show CDR1 as SGHAT and CDR2 as FQNNGV. The CDR3 is CASSTGTGPYNERFF. Here the CDR3 DNA reads TGTGCCAGCAGCACCGGGACAGGGCCCTACAATGAGCGGTTCTTC.

The rearrangement uses TRBV15 and TRBJ2-2; D is possibly TRBD1 (6 bases). CDR3 size: 15 residues. Trimming cost V 8 bases and J 2 bases, with 15 bases left between them. Germline-derived CDR1 and CDR2 are LNHNV and YYDKDF (reference sequence). The CDR3 coding sequence is TGTGCCACCCGACCCTACAGGGTAAACACCGGGGAGCTGTTTTTT. Protein product: CATRPYRVNTGELFF.

This chain connects TRBV7-2 to TRBJ2-1; 7 bases match TRBD2. The CDR3 runs to 16 residues. V lost 2 bases to trimming and J lost 6 bases; unmatched junction nucleotides: 10. CDR1 and CDR2 (germline): SGHTA, FQGNSA. The CDR3: CASSLLVGGNGNEQFF. CDR3 in DNA: TGTGCCAGCAGCTTATTAGTGGGAGGGAACGGCAATGAGCAGTTCTTC.